The clone carrying this T cell receptor beta chain was picked up a small number of times. At the DNA level, this CDR3 is encoded by other sequences in the same sample as well. Germline lookup yields CDR1 SNHLY and CDR2 FYNNEI. Trimming shortened V by 2 bases and J by 7 bases, and 9 bases separated the two germline ends. The CDR3 length is 14 residues. The data originate from a study of blood T cell repertoires in COVID-19. About the research overall: The United States, Italy and Spain were the sources of the acute and convalescent COVID-19 samples. Sources were T cells, B-cell-depleted T cells, or PBMCs; the material itself was cDNA or gDNA.

Using immunoSEQ multiplex PCR, the repertoire was profiled, and TCRdb retains in-frame clones only, with some absent. The sample lists 140,000 or so clones; around 80% were seen once. This clonotype was sampled from a man aged 55-75 years with acute or convalescent COVID-19. The sequenced material came from peripheral blood. This chain uses TRBV2 with TRBJ1-6; possibly TRBD1 for D (5 bases). In nucleotides, the CDR3 is TGTGCCAGCAGTGAACGACAGCGAAATTCACCCCTCCACTTT. Translating gives CASSERQRNSPLHF. The full variable domain, with the rest looked up from reference TRBV2 and TRBJ1-6, is EPEVTQTPSHQVTQMGQEVILRCVPISNHLYFYWYRQILGQKVEFLVSFYNNEISEKSEIFDDQFSVERPDGSNFTLKIRSTKLEDSAMYFCASSERQRNSPLHFGNGTRLTVT.